The clone carrying this T cell receptor (beta chain) came up many times. These data come from a study of regulatory T cells in long-lasting Graves disease. The time point denotes: newly diagnosed GD, antithyroid drugs for less than 3 months. PBMC-derived RNA was used for the TCR library. Germline V gene lookup returns CDR1 SGHAT and CDR2 FQNNGV. Trimming took 0 bases from V and 6 from J; bases not matched to a gene: 11. The CDR3 has 17 residues. Arm-PCR with iRepertoire HTBI primers amplified the CDR3 regions for these TCR beta libraries. TCRdb re-called the multiplex PCR reads through MiXCR, storing one row per CDR3 protein. The data show about 500,000 distinct CDR3 sequences, with roughly 17% seen just once and 12% held by the top ten. The same specimen was also included in a second study, on T cells in Graves' hyperthyroidism and ophthalmopathy. That study adds: For ophthalmopathy, model prediction preceded onset by a median 6.5 months.

This specimen consisted of peripheral blood mononuclear cells (PBMCs), obtained at new diagnosis, from a patient treated with antithyroid drugs. The genes are TRBV11-2 and TRBJ2-7; 10 bases agree with TRBD2. The clonotype was recovered from a middle-aged man with Graves disease. Here the CDR3 DNA reads TGTGCCAGCAGCTTAGATCGTCCACTAGCGGGACCCCTCGAGCAGTACTTC. Encoded protein: CASSLDRPLAGPLEQYF.